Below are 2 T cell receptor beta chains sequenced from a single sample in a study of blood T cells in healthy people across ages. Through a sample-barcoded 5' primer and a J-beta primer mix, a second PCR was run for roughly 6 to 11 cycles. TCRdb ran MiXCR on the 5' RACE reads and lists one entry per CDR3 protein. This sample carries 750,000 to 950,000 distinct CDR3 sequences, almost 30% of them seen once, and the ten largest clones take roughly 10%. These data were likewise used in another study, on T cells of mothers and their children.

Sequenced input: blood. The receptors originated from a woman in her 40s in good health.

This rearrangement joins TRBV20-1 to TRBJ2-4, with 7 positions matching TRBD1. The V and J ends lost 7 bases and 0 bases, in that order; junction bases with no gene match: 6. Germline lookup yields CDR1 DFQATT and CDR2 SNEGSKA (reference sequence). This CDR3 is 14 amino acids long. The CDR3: CSGITGVAKNIQYF. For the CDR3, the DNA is TGCAGTGGTATCACAGGGGTAGCCAAAAACATTCAGTACTTC.

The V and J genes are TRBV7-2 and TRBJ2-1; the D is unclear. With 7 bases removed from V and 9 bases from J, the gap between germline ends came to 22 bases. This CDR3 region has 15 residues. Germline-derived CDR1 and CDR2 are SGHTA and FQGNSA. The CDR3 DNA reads TGTGCCAGCAACTTCGTGGTCCCAGCATGGAGTGAGCAGTTCTTC. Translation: CASNFVVPAWSEQFF.